Reported below is one T cell receptor beta chain. Authors' processing steps: Using reference gene primer amplification, nucleated cell counts were estimated. The data were produced by immunoSEQ multiplex PCR, yet TCRdb's version contains in-frame clones alone and is incomplete. The DNA gave D and trimming, while V, J and clone size come from that table. The sample contains about 160,000 clones, over 65% of which appear only once. The data were obtained in a study of blood T cell repertoires in COVID-19. At the level of the study: Samples taken during acute and convalescent COVID-19 were collected in the United States, Italy and Spain. T cells, B-cell-depleted T cells, or PBMCs supplied cDNA or gDNA.

Looked up from germline, CDR1 is SGHTA and CDR2 is FQGNSA. V lost 5 bases to trimming and J lost 3 bases; unmatched junction nucleotides: 10. The CDR3 sequence is 18 residues long. The clonotype was recovered from a man between 65 and 79 years old with acute or convalescent COVID-19. V usage is TRBV7-2 and J usage is TRBJ2-3; the match to TRBD2 covers 14 bases. Sequencing used peripheral blood. Here the CDR3 reads CASSLPGLAGVSTDTQYF. In DNA form, the CDR3 reads TGTGCCAGCAGCCTGCCGGGACTAGCGGGAGTTAGTACAGATACGCAGTATTTT.